The TCR beta chain under discussion was sequenced for a study of blood T cells in healthy people across ages. Whole-study findings and limits: Per-million-T-cell TCR beta diversity fell roughly linearly with age.

Combining a sample-barcoded 5' primer with a J-beta primer mix, a second PCR ran for 7 to 11 cycles. TCRdb re-analysed the 5' RACE reads in MiXCR, keeping a single row per CDR3 protein. The sample has 600,000 to 800,000 distinct CDR3 sequences; over 40% are singletons. Note on this clonotype: Its target is unknown. Since a much larger clone is just one base distant, this may be a read error.

This sequence originates from a woman at least 80 years old in good health. Sequencing was carried out using blood.

The CDR3 sequence is CASSLEERSGYTF. CDR3 bases: TGTGCCAGCAGCTTAGAAGAACGTAGTGGCTACACCTTC. The rearrangement links TRBV7-2 to TRBJ1-2; D is unresolved. CDR1 and CDR2 (germline): SGHTA, FQGNSA. Trimming took 1 base from V and 7 from J, leaving 10 bases between them. CDR3 size: 13 residues.